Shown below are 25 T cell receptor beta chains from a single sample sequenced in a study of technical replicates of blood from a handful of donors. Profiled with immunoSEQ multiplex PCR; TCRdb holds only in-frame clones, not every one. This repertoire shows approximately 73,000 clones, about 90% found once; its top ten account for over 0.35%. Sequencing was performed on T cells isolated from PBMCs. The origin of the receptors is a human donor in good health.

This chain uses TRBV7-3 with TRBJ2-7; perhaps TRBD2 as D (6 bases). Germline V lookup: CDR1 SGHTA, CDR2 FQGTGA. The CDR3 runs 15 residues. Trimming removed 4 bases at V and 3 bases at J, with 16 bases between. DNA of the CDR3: TGTGCCAGCAGCTCCCGAGTCGGGGGAGGCTACGAGCAGTACTTC. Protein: CASSSRVGGGYEQYF. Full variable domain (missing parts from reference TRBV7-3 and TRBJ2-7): GAGVSQTPSNKVTEKGKYVELRCDPISGHTALYWYRQSLGQGPEFLIYFQGTGAADDSGLPNDRFFAVRPEGSVSTLKIQRTERGDSAVYLCASSSRVGGGYEQYFGPGTRLTVT.

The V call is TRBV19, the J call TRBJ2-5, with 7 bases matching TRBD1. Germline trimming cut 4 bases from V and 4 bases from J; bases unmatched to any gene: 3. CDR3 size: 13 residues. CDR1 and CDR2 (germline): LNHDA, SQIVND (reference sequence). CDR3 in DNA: TGTGCCAGTAGTAGAAACAGGGGAGAGACCCAGTACTTC. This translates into CASSRNRGETQYF.

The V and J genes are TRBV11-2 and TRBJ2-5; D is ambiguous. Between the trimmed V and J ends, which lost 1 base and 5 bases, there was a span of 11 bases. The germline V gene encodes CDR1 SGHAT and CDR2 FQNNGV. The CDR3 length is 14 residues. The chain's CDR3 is CASSLGQVGETQYF. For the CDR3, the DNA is TGTGCCAGCAGCTTAGGACAAGTTGGCGAGACCCAGTACTTC.

CDR3: CASIGQGFYEQYF. CDR3 bases: TGTGCCAGCATAGGACAGGGGTTTTACGAGCAGTACTTC. The chain employs TRBV2 and TRBJ2-7, with 9 bases identical to TRBD1. From germline, CDR1 is SNHLY and CDR2 FYNNEI. The CDR3 has 13 residues. Trimming removed 7 bases from V and 4 bases from J; junction bases left unmatched: 5.

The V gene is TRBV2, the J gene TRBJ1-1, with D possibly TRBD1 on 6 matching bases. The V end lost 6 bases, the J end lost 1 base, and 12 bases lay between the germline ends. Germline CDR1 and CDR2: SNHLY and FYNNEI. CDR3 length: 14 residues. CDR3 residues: CASRAQGQNTEAFF. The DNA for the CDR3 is TGTGCCAGCAGGGCACAGGGACAGAACACTGAAGCTTTCTTT.

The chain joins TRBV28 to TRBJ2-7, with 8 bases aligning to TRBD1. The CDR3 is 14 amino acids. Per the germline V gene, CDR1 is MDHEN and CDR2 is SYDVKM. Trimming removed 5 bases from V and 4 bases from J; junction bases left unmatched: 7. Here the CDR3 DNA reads TGTGCCAGCAGTCCAGGGGGCCCCGATTACGAGCAGTACTTC. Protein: CASSPGGPDYEQYF.

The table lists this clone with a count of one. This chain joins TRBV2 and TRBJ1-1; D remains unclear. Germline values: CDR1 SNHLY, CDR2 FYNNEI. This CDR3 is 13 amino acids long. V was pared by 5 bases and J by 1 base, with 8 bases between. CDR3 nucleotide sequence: TGTGCCAGCAGTCCCGACAAGAACACTGAAGCTTTCTTT. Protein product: CASSPDKNTEAFF.

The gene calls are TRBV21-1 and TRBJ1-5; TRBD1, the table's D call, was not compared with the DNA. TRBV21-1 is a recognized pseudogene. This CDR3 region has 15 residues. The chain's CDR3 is CASSRTDYSNQPQHF. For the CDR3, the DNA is TGTGCCAGCAGCAGGACAGATTATAGCAATCAGCCCCAGCATTTT.

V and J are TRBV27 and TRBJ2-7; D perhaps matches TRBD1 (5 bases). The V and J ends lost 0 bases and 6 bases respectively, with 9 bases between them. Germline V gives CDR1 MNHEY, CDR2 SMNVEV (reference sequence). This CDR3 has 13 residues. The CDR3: CASSLSMGLEQYF. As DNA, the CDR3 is TGTGCCAGCAGTTTATCGATGGGGCTCGAGCAGTACTTC.

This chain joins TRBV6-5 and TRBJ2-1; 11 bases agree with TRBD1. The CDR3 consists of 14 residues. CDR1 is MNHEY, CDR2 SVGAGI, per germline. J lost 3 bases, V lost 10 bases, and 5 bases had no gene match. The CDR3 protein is CATSGTGGYNEQFF. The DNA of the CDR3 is TGTGCCACCTCCGGGACAGGGGGCTACAATGAGCAGTTCTTC.

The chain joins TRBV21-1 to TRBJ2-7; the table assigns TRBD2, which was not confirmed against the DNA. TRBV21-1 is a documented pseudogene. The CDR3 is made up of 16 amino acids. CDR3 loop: CASSNSSGGSSYEQYF. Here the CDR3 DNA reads TGTGCCAGCAGCAATTCTAGCGGGGGGAGCTCCTACGAGCAGTACTTC.

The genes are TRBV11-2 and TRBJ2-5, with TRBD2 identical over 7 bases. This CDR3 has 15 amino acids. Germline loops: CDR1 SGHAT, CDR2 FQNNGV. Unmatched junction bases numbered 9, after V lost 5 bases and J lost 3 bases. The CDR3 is CASSPLGRGEETQYF. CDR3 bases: TGTGCCAGCAGCCCCCTGGGTCGGGGGGAAGAGACCCAGTACTTC.

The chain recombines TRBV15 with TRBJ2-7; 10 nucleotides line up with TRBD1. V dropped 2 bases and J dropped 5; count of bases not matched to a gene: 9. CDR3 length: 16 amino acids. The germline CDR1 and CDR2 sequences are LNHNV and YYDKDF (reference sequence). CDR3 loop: CATSRHASGTGDEQYF. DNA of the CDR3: TGTGCCACCAGCAGACATGCTTCCGGGACAGGGGACGAGCAGTACTTC.

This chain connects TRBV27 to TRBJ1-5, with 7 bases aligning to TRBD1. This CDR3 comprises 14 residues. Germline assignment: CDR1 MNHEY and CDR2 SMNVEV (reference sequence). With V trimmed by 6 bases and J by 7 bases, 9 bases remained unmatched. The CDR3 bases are TGTGCCAGCAGCCCTACAGGGGAAGGGCAGCCCCAGCATTTT. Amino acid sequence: CASSPTGEGQPQHF.

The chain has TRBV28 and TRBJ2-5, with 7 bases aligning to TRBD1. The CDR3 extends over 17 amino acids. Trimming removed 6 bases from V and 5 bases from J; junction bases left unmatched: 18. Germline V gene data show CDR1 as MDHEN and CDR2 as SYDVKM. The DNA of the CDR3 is TGTGCCAGCAGCTTAACAGGGGTGTTTAGTCTTGGCGAGACCCAGTACTTC. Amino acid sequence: CASSLTGVFSLGETQYF.

The DNA for the CDR3 is TGTGCCAGCAGGCGCATTTCTAGCGGACAAGAGACCCAGTACTTC. Translated: CASRRISSGQETQYF. The chain is built from TRBV6-5 and TRBJ2-5, with TRBD2 matching 7 bases. V lost 6 bases and J lost 2; bases outside the gene matches: 9. Germline V lookup: CDR1 MNHEY, CDR2 SVGAGI. The CDR3 contains 15 residues.

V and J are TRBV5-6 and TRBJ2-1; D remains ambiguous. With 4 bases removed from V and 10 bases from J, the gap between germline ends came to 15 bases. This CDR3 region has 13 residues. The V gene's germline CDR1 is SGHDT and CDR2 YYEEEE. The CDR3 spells CASSPFGVQEQFF. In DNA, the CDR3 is TGTGCCAGCAGCCCCTTTGGAGTCCAAGAGCAGTTCTTC.

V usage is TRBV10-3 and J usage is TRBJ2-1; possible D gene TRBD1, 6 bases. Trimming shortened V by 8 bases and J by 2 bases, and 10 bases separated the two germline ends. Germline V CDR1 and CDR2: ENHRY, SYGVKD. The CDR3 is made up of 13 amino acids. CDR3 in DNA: TGTGCCATCGAAGAGGGGGCCTACAATGAGCAGTTCTTC. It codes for CAIEEGAYNEQFF.

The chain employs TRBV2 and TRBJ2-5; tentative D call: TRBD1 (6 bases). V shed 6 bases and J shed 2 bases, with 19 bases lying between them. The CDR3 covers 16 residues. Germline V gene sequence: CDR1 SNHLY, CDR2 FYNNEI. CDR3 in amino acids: CASSVPRGGTQETQYF. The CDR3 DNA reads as TGTGCCAGCAGCGTCCCAAGAGGGGGAACACAAGAGACCCAGTACTTC.

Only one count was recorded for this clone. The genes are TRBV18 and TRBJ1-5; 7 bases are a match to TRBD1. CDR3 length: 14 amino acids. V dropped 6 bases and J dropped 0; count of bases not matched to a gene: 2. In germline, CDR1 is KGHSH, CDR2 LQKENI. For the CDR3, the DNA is TGTGCCAGCTCGCACAGGGGTAGCAATCAGCCCCAGCATTTT. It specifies CASSHRGSNQPQHF.

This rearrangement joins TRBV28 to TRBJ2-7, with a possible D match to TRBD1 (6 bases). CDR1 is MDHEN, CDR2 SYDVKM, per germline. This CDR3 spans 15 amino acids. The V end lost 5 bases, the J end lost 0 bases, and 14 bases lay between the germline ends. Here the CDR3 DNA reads TGTGCCAGCAGTCCCGGACAGTCTTACTCCTACGAGCAGTACTTC. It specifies CASSPGQSYSYEQYF.

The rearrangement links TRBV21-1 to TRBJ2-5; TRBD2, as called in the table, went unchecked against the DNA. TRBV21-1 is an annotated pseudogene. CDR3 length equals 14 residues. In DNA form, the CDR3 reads TGTGCCAGCAGACTCCGGGATACCAAAGAGACCCAGTACTTC. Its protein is CASRLRDTKETQYF.

In DNA, the CDR3 is TGTGCCAGCAGTTTTTACGCCCCTCCCGGGGAGATTGGCTACACCTTC. Amino acids: CASSFYAPPGEIGYTF. This chain uses TRBV28 with TRBJ1-2; D not resolved. From germline, CDR1 is MDHEN and CDR2 SYDVKM. V was pared by 3 bases and J by 7 bases, with 21 bases between. The CDR3 loop spans 16 amino acids.

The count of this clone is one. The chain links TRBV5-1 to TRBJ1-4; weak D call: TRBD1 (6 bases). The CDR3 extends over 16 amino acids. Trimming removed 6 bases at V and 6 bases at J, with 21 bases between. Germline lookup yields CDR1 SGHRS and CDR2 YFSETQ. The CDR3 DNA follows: TGCGCCAGCACGTACCGTGGGGGGGCTATCGATGAAAAACTGTTTTTT. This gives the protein CASTYRGGAIDEKLFF.

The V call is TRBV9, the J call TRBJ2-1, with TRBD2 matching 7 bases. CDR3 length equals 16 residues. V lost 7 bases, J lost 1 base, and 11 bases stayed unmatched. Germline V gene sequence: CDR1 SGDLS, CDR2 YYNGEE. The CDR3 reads CASGDTTSFSYNEQFF. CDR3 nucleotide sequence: TGTGCCAGCGGAGATACGACTAGCTTTTCCTACAATGAGCAGTTCTTC.